This TCR beta chain was recorded in a study of cytomegalovirus exposure and HLA in healthy donors. Study as a whole: Both the roughly 120 validation repertoires and the roughly 640 first-cohort repertoires used the same platform, as reported by a later analysis. Study-wide results and caveats: A classifier reportedly called cytomegalovirus status with high sensitivity and specificity.

Regarding this clone: The target antigen is unknown.

Sequenced by immunoSEQ multiplex PCR; TCRdb stores in-frame clones only, minus some. In the table there are some 140,000 clones, 80% to 90% of which are singletons. This CDR3 contains 16 residues. Germline values: CDR1 SGHRS, CDR2 YFSETQ. J gave up 0 bases and V 3 bases, and 5 bases lay outside the gene matches. Sequenced sample: PBMCs. The source is a man aged 18-30 years in good health and CMV-seronegative. The chain recombines TRBV5-1 with TRBJ2-7, with 11 bases fitting TRBD1. The CDR3 DNA sequence: TGCGCCAGCAGCTGGACCGGGACAGGGGGCTCCTACGAGCAGTACTTC. Amino acids: CASSWTGTGGSYEQYF.